This TCR beta chain was identified in a study of T cells in Graves' hyperthyroidism and ophthalmopathy. Whole-study results and caveats: A median approximately 6.5 months before onset, the model predicted ophthalmopathy.

This clonotype was detected many times. Antigen specificity is unknown. The germline V gene has CDR1 SGHKS and CDR2 YYEKEE (reference sequence). This CDR3 is 13 amino acids long. The ends were cut back, 7 bases at V and 1 base at J, with 11 bases in the middle. Patients were excluded because of uncontrolled infection, other autoimmune disease, pregnancy or lactation. Diagnostic decisions used clinical symptoms, serum thyroxine and TRAb, thyroid ultrasound and orbital computed tomography. PBMCs were collected from a roughly 9.7 ml volume of fresh peripheral blood. TCR beta CDR3 regions were amplified from RNA transcripts. In the first-round RT-PCR of the TCR CDR3, the HTBI primer set was used. TCRdb analysed the multiplex PCR reads with MiXCR anew, one entry per CDR3 protein. The sample carries a few hundred thousand distinct CDR3 sequences, 14% to 15% recorded once.

This clonotype originated in a woman younger than 45 with Graves' hyperthyroidism. V is TRBV5-5 and J is TRBJ1-1; D unresolved. The sample was blood. This chain's CDR3 is CASRRGSNTEAFF. CDR3 sequence (DNA): TGTGCCAGCCGACGGGGATCGAACACTGAAGCTTTCTTT.